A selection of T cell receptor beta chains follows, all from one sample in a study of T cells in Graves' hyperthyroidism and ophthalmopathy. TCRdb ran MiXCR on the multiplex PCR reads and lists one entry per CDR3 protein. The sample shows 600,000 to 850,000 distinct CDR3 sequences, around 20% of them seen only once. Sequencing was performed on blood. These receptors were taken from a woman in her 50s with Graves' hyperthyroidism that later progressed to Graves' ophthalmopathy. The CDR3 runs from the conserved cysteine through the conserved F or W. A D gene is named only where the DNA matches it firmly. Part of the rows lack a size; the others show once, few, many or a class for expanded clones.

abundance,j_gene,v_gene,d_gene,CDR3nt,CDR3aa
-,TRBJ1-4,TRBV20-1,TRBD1,TGCAGTGCTAGAGATCCGGGACAGGGCAATGAAAAACTGTTTTTT,CSARDPGQGNEKLFF
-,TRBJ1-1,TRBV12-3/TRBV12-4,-,TGTGCCAGCAGTGGGGACCGAGCGGACACTGAAGCTTTCTTT,CASSGDRADTEAFF
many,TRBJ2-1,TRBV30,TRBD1,TGTGCCTGGACTCCTTATTTTCGGACAGGGAGGAATGAGCAGTTCTTC,CAWTPYFRTGRNEQFF
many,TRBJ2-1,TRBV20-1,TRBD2,TGCAGTGCTAGCGGGGGGGGCTACAATGAGCAGTTCTTC,CSASGGGYNEQFF
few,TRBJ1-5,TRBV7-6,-,TGTGCCAGCAGCCCCCGGGTAGGGGGATATAGCAATCAGCCCCAGCATTTT,CASSPRVGGYSNQPQHF
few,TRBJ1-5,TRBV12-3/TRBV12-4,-,TGTGCCAGCAGTCCACTTAACAGCTATAGCAATCAGCCCCAGCATTTT,CASSPLNSYSNQPQHF
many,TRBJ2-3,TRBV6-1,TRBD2,TGTGCCAGCAGTGCCAACCCGGGACTAAACACAGATACGCAGTATTTT,CASSANPGLNTDTQYF
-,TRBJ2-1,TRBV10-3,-,TGTGCCATCAGTGAGTCGGAGGGCCGACCATACAATGAGCAGTTCTTC,CAISESEGRPYNEQFF
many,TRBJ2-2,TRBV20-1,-,TGCAGTGCTCACACCGAGGGGTTTGGGGAGCTGTTTTTT,CSAHTEGFGELFF
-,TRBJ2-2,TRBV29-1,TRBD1,TGCAGCGCCGCAGGGGGGAACACCGGGGAGCTGTTTTTT,CSAAGGNTGELFF
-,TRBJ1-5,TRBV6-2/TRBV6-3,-,TGTGCCAGCAGCTTAAGCAGGGAGGTTCAGCCCCAGCATTTT,CASSLSREVQPQHF
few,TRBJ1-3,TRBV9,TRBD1,TGTGCCAGCAGCGTAGCTCCGGGACAGGGCGTCTCTGGAAACACCATATATTTT,CASSVAPGQGVSGNTIYF
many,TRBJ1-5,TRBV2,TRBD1,TGTGCCAGCAGTGAACACAGGGGGCGAGATCAGCCCCAGCATTTT,CASSEHRGRDQPQHF
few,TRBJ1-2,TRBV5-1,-,TGCGCCAGCAGCTTGGAACAGGCTTCCTATGGCTACACCTTC,CASSLEQASYGYTF
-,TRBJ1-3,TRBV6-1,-,TGTGCCAGCCTCCCGGGCCCCTCTGGAAACACCGTATATTTT,CASLPGPSGNTVYF
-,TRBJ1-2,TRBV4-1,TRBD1,TGCGCCAGCAGCCAAGAACCCGGACAGGGGACCTTTTATGGCTACACCTTC,CASSQEPGQGTFYGYTF
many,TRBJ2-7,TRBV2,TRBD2,TGTGCCAGCAGTAGACTAGCGGGGGGTTTACACGAGCAGTACTTC,CASSRLAGGLHEQYF
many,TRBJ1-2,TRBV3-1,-,TGTGCCAGCAGCCCCAACCCGTATGGCTACACCTTC,CASSPNPYGYTF
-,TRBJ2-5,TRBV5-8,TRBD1,TGTGCCAGCAGTACGGGACAGGGGTTTGAGACCCAGTACTTC,CASSTGQGFETQYF
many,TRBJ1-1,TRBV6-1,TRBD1,TGTGCCAGCAGGACCGGGACAGGGGGCGCTTTGAACACTGAAGCTTTCTTT,CASRTGTGGALNTEAFF
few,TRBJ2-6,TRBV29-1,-,TGCAGCTGCGAGGGGACTGAGACTGGGGCCAACGTCCTGACTTTC,CSCEGTETGANVLTF
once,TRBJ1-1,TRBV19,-,TGTGCCAGTAGTTCGGGCATGTGGACTGAAGCTTTCTTT,CASSSGMWTEAFF
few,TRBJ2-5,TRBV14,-,TGTGCCAGCAGCCAACTAGGTGTTTCAGGAGGGGAGACCCAGTACTTC,CASSQLGVSGGETQYF
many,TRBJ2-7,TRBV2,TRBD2,TGTGCCAGCAGTCTCCCACCTAGCGGCCGCTCCTACGAGCAGTACTTC,CASSLPPSGRSYEQYF
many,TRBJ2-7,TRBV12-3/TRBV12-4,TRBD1,TGTGCCAGCAGTTTCCGGGGACAGGGGGCGCGGGAGCAGTACTTC,CASSFRGQGAREQYF
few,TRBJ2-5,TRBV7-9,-,TGTGCCAGCAGCCCTAAGGCAGTTTTGGAGACCCAGTACTTC,CASSPKAVLETQYF
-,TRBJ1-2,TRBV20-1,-,TGCAGTGCTCTCGGACTTGTTGGCTACACCTTC,CSALGLVGYTF
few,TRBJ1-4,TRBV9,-,TGTGCCAGCAGCGTACAGTCAACTAATGAAAAACTGTTTTTT,CASSVQSTNEKLFF
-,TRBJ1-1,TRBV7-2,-,TGTGCCAGCAGCAAGAGCGGGGGAACTGAAGCTTTCTTT,CASSKSGGTEAFF
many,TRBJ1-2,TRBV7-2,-,TGTGCCAGCAGCCGGAGCACCGGACAGAACTATGGCTACACCTTC,CASSRSTGQNYGYTF
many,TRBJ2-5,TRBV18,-,TGTGCCAGCTCCCCGCTCGAAGAGACCCAGTACTTC,CASSPLEETQYF
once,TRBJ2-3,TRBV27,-,TGTGCCAGCAGTTTAATCATCGGAAGGACGCAGTATTTT,CASSLIIGRTQYF
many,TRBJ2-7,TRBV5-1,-,TGCGCCAGCAGCTTGCAGGGTGTCTACGAGCAGTACTTC,CASSLQGVYEQYF
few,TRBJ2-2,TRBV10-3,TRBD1,TGTGCCATCAGTGGGACAGGGACGAACACCGGGGAGCTGTTTTTT,CAISGTGTNTGELFF
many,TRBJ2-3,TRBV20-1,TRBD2,TGCAGTGCTGATCTAGCGGTGTCAGATACGCAGTATTTT,CSADLAVSDTQYF
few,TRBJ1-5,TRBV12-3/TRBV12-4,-,TGTGCCAGCAGGATAGGGCCTCCCGGGGCCCAGCATTTT,CASRIGPPGAQHF
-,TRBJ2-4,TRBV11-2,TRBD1,TGTGCCAGCAGTCTCGACAGGGGACTTGCCAAAAACATTCAGTACTTC,CASSLDRGLAKNIQYF
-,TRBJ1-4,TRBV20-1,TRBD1,TGCAGTGCAAGGCAGGGGGCGGATGAAAAACTGTTTTTT,CSARQGADEKLFF
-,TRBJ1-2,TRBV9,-,TGTGCCAGCAGCGGCCGAGGACAGCCCCTCTATGGCTACACCTTC,CASSGRGQPLYGYTF
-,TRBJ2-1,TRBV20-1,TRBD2,TGCAGTGCTACGGGACTAGCTCGCAATGAGCAGTTCTTC,CSATGLARNEQFF
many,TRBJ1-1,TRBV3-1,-,TGTGCCAGCAGCTTAAGATTCACTGAAGCTTTCTTT,CASSLRFTEAFF
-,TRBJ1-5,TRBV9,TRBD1,TGTGCCAGCAGCCCATGGGCCGTCCCAGGGGGACAGCCCCAGCATTTT,CASSPWAVPGGQPQHF
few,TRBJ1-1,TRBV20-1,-,TGCAGTGCTAGAGATGAAGGGTTGGGCACTGAAGCTTTCTTT,CSARDEGLGTEAFF
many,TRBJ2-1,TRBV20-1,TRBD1,TGCAGTGCTAGAGGGGACAGGGGAGGGGGTGAGCAGTTCTTC,CSARGDRGGGEQFF
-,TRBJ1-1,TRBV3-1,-,TGTGCCAGCAGCCAAACCAACTGGGAGGGAATCACAAAGGGCTCGAACACTGAAGCTTTCTTT,CASSQTNWEGITKGSNTEAFF
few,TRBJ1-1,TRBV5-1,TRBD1,TGCGCCAGCACGGACAGGGATAAGATGAACACTGAAGCTTTCTTT,CASTDRDKMNTEAFF